This T cell receptor beta chain was obtained from a study of shared T cell receptors in the human thymus. Here immunoSEQ multiplex PCR was the method, and the copy in TCRdb shows in-frame clones only, minus some. Of fewer than 700,000 clones in the sample, 88% were seen once. The CDR3 covers 16 residues. The junction had 8 bases not matched to a gene; V was cut back by 2 bases and J by 3 bases. Germline loops: CDR1 MGHRA, CDR2 YSYEKL. The same specimen was also included in a second study, on human thymus T cells. That study adds: Related studies found that unrelated individuals share highly overlapping thymic repertoires.

The TCR originated in a boy under three years old with a congenital heart defect. The sequencing input was thymocytes. This chain uses TRBV4-1 with TRBJ2-7, with 9 bases lining up with TRBD1. CDR3: CASSQTNYRGLYEQYF. In DNA, the CDR3 is TGCGCCAGCAGCCAAACAAACTACAGGGGGCTCTACGAGCAGTACTTC.